This T cell receptor (beta chain) stems from a study of T cell responses to AZD1222 COVID-19 vaccine. Study-wide results and caveats: Reports indicate that nearly half of spike-specific TCRs are directed at unmutated variant regions. Donor demographics were predominantly white British with a female majority; clonal diversity may be underestimated. Distributed over spike, vaccine-associated CD4 TCRs predominated at 160-218 and 743-854.

The CDR3 is 15 amino acids. The germline V gene has CDR1 MDHEN and CDR2 SYDVKM. V was trimmed by 7 bases and J by 6 bases, leaving 20 bases between them. TCRdb's copy holds only in-frame clones and misses some; the assay was immunoSEQ multiplex PCR. The sample lists around 60,000 clones; about nine tenths were seen once. Details on this clone: The antigen remains unidentified.

J is TRBJ2-3 and V is TRBV28; tentatively, D is TRBD1 or TRBD2 (5 bases each). The starting material was peripheral blood, obtained 28 days after the second dose of the MenACWY control vaccine. The clonotype originates from an adult who received the MenACWY meningococcal vaccine as a control. In nucleotides, the CDR3 is TGTGCCAGCAACAGGAATTCAGGCGGGTCGGATACGCAGTATTTT. It codes for CASNRNSGGSDTQYF.